The clone carrying this T cell receptor beta chain was recorded once. This record belongs to a study of radiotherapy plus CTLA-4 blockade in lung cancer. Focal radiation plus CTLA-4 blockade with ipilimumab was administered to patients who had chemo-refractory metastatic non-small-cell lung cancer. V shed 0 bases and J shed 4 bases, with 7 bases lying between them. Germline V gives CDR1 SGHRS, CDR2 YFSETQ. The CDR3 extends over 13 amino acids. Using immunoSEQ multiplex PCR, the repertoire was profiled, and TCRdb retains in-frame clones only, with some absent. The table includes 85,000 to 130,000 clones, around 85% detected once.

This chain connects TRBV5-1 to TRBJ1-1; D is undetermined. The clonotype comes from a human donor with non-small cell lung cancer that progressed on radiotherapy plus ipilimumab. Some clones in this sample may be carry-over from other donors' samples. Sample: peripheral blood, taken from a patient treated with radiotherapy plus ipilimumab. CDR3 nucleotides: TGCGCCAGCAGCTTGGATGGGTCCACTGAAGCTTTCTTT. This gives the protein CASSLDGSTEAFF. Looking up the rest from reference TRBV5-1 and TRBJ1-1 gives the full variable domain: KAGVTQTPRYLIKTRGQQVTLSCSPISGHRSVSWYQQTPGQGLQFLFEYFSETQRNKGNFPGRFSGRQFSNSRSEMNVSTLELGDSALYLCASSLDGSTEAFFGQGTRLTVV.